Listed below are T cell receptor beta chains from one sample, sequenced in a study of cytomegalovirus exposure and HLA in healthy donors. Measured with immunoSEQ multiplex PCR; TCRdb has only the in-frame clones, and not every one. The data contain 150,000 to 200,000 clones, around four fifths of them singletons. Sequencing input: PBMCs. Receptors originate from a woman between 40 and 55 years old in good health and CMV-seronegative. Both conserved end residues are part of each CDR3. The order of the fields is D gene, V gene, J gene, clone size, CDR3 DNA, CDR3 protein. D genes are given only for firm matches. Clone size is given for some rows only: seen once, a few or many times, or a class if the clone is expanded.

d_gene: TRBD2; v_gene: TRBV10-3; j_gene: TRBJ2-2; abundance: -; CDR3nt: TGTGCCATCAACCTACGGACTAGCGGGAGTGGAGCGAACACCGGGGAGCTGTTTTTT; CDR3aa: CAINLRTSGSGANTGELFF
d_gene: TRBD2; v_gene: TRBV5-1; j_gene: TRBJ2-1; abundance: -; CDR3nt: TGCGCCAGCAGCCAAAGAACCGGGACTAGCGACAATGAGCAGTTCTTC; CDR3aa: CASSQRTGTSDNEQFF
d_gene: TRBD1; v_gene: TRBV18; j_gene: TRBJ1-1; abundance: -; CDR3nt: TGTGCCAGCTCACCACGGACAGGGGGCATGAGCACTGAAGCTTTCTTT; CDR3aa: CASSPRTGGMSTEAFF
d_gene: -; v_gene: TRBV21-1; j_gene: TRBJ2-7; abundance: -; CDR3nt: TGTGCCAGCAGCAAAGTTGGAGACCAGCAGTACTTC; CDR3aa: CASSKVGDQQYF
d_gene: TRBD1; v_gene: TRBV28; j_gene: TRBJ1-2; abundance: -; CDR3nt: TGTGCCAGCACTCCCCCAGGGACAGGGGCTGGCTACGCCTTC; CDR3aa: CASTPPGTGAGYAF
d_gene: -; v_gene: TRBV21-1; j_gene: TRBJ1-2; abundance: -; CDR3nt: TGTGCCAGCAGCGTGACCAGGGTTTTACAGGCCCCCCTCTATGGCTACACCTTC; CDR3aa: CASSVTRVLQAPLYGYTF
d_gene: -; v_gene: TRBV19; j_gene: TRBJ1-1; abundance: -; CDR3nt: TGTGCCAGTAGTATCAGGGGTCCGAACACTGAAGCTTTCTTT; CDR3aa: CASSIRGPNTEAFF
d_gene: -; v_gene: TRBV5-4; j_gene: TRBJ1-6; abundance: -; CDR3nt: TGTGCCAGCAGCTCCCAGGGTCTGAATAATTCACCCCTCCACTTT; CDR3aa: CASSSQGLNNSPLHF
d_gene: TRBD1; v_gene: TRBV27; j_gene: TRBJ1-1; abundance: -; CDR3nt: TGTGCCAGCAGTTACGGGACAGGGCTCACTGAAGCTTTCTTT; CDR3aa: CASSYGTGLTEAFF
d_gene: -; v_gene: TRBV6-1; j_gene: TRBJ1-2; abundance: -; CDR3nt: TGTGCCAGCAGTGAATCACCAGCGTCGAGTAACTACACCTTC; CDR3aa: CASSESPASSNYTF
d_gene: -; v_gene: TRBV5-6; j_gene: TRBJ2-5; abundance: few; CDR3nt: TGTGCCAGCAGCTTGGAGCAGACCCAGTACTTC; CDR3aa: CASSLEQTQYF
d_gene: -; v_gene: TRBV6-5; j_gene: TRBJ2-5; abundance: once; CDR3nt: TGTGCCAGCAGTTACACGTACGGCCAAGAGACCCAGTACTTC; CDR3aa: CASSYTYGQETQYF
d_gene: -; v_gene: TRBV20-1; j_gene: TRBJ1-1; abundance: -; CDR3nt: TGCAGTGCTAGTCATACAGGTGAAGCTTTCTTT; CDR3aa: CSASHTGEAFF
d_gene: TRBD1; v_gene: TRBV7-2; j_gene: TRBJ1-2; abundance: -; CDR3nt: TGTGCCAGCAGCCCTACAGGGGTTAGTGCTAACTATGACTACACCTTC; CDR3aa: CASSPTGVSANYDYTF
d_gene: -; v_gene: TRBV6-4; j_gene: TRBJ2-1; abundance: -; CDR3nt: TGTGCCAGCAGTGACAGGGGAAGTTCCTACAATGAGCAGTTCTTC; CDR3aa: CASSDRGSSYNEQFF
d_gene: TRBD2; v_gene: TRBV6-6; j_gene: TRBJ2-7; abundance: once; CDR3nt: TGTGCCAGCAGTTCCGAGGGTAGCGGGAGTACGTACGAGCAGTACTTC; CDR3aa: CASSSEGSGSTYEQYF
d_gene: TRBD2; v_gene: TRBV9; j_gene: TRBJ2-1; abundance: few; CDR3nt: TGTGCCAGCAGCGCCGAACTAGCGGGAAGTGTAAATGAGCAGTTCTTC; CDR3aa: CASSAELAGSVNEQFF
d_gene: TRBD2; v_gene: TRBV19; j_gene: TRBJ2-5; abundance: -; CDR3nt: TGTGCCAGTAGCTACTCCGTCCCGGGACTAGCGGGACAAGAGACCCAGTACTTC; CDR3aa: CASSYSVPGLAGQETQYF
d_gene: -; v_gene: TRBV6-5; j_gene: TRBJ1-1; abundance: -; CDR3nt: TGTGCCAGCAGGCGGGACCGGGGGACCACTGAAGCTTTCTTT; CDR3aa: CASRRDRGTTEAFF
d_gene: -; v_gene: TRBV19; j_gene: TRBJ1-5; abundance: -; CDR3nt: TGTGCCAGTAGTATCCAGGGACATAATCAGCCCCAGCATTTT; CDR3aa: CASSIQGHNQPQHF
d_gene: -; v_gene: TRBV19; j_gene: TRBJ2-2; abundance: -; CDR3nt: TGTGCCAGTAGTATAAATGGGGCAGGGGTTAACACCGGGGAGCTGTTTTTT; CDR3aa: CASSINGAGVNTGELFF
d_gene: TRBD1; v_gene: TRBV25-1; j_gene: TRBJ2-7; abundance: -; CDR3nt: TGTGCCAGCAGTATGGCCCCGGACAGGCGACGACCCTACGAGCAGTACTTC; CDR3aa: CASSMAPDRRRPYEQYF
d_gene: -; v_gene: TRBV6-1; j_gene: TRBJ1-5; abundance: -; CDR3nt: TGTGCCAGCAGTGAAGGGGCCAGGCAGCCCCAGCATTTT; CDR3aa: CASSEGARQPQHF
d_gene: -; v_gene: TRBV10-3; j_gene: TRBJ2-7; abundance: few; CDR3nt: TGTGCCATCAGTGAATCTCTCAGGGTCGACGAGCAGTACTTC; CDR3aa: CAISESLRVDEQYF
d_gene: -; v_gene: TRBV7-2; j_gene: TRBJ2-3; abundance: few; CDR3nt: TGTGCCAGCAGCTTTCGGCGGGGTGCTAGCACAGATACGCAGTATTTT; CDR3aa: CASSFRRGASTDTQYF
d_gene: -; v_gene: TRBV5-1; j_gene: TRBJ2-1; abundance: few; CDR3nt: TGCGCCAGCAGCTTGGGGGTGCTAGCCGGAGGGGATGAGCAGTTCTTC; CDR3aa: CASSLGVLAGGDEQFF